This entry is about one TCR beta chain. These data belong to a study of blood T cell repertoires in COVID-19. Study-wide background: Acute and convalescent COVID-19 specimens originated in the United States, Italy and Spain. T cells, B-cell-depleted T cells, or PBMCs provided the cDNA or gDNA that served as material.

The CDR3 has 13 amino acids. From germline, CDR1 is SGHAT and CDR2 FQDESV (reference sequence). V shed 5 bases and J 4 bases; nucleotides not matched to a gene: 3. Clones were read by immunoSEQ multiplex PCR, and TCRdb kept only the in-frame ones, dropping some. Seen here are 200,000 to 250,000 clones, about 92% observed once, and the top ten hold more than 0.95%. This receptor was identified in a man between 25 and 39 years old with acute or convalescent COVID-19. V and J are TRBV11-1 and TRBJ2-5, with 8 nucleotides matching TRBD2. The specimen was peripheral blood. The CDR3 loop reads CASSPLAGETQYF. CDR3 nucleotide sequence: TGTGCCAGCAGCCCTCTAGCGGGAGAGACCCAGTACTTC. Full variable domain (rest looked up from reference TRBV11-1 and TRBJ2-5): EAEVAQSPRYKITEKSQAVAFWCDPISGHATLYWYRQILGQGPELLVQFQDESVVDDSQLPKDRFSAERLKGVDSTLKIQPAELGDSAMYLCASSPLAGETQYFGPGTRLLVL.